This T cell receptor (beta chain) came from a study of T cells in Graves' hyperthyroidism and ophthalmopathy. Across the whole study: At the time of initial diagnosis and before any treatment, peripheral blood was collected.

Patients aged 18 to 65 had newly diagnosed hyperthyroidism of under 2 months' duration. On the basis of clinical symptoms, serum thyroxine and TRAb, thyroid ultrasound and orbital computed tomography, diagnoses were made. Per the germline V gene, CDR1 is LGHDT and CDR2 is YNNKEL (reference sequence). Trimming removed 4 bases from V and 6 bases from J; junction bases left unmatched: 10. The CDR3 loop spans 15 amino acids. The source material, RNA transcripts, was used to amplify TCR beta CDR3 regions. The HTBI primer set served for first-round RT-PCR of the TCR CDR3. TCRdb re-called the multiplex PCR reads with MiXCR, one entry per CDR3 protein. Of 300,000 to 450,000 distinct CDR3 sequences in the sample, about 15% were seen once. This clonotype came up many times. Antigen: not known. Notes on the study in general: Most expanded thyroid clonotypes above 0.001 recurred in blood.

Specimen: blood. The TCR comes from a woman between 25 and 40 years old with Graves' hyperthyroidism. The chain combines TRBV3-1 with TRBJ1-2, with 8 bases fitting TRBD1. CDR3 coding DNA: TGTGCCAGCAGCCCGCGGGGCAGGGGGCTTGATGGCTACACCTTC. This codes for CASSPRGRGLDGYTF.